This passage covers 21 T cell receptor beta chains from one sample sequenced in a study of T cells in Graves' hyperthyroidism and ophthalmopathy. Regions amplified from RNA transcripts were the TCR beta CDR3 regions. Carried out on the TCR CDR3, a first-round RT-PCR used the HTBI primer set. TCRdb re-derived calls from the multiplex PCR reads in MiXCR, one entry per CDR3 protein. This table has around 100,000 distinct CDR3 sequences, roughly 50% appearing once. Sequencing was carried out using blood. These receptors all stem from a man aged 35-49 years with Graves' hyperthyroidism.

This clonotype was recorded at least ten times. The CDR3 nucleotides read TGCGCCAGCAGCTTAAGGATGAACACCGGGGAGCTGTTTTTT. This sequence encodes CASSLRMNTGELFF. This sequence joins TRBV5-1 and TRBJ2-2; no clear D gene. The CDR3 is 14 amino acids. Germline CDR1 SGHRS, CDR2 YFSETQ. Trimming took off 2 bases at V and 1 base at J, with 6 bases between the two ends.

The chain carries TRBV20-1 and TRBJ2-7, with TRBD2 identical over 11 bases. Unmatched junction bases numbered 8, after V lost 0 bases and J lost 7 bases. Germline lookup yields CDR1 DFQATT and CDR2 SNEGSKA (reference sequence). This CDR3 has 15 residues. DNA for the CDR3: TGCAGTGCTAGAGAGCTAGCGGGGGGTCAGGGGGAGCAGTACTTC. It translates to CSARELAGGQGEQYF.

This clonotype was recorded many times. The CDR3 region is CASTTSGTEYEQYF. The CDR3 DNA sequence: TGTGCCAGCACAACTTCCGGGACAGAATACGAGCAGTACTTC. The V gene is TRBV5-5, the J gene TRBJ2-7; 7 nucleotides match TRBD1. In germline, CDR1 is SGHKS, CDR2 YYEKEE (reference sequence). The CDR3 runs to 14 residues. V lost 6 bases and J lost 4; bases outside the gene matches: 10.

The V call is TRBV7-6, the J call TRBJ2-3; TRBD2 aligns across 7 bases. The trim removed 2 bases at V and 2 bases at J, leaving 10 bases unmatched. The CDR3 runs 17 residues. Per germline, CDR1 SGHVS and CDR2 FNYEAQ. Written as DNA, the CDR3 is TGTGCCAGCAGCTTAACCCTCCTAGCGGTAATCACAGATACGCAGTATTTT. It is translated as CASSLTLLAVITDTQYF.

Note on this clonotype: At one boundary the junction diverges from the germline segment, which might be a read error. The chain joins TRBV7-9 to TRBJ1-2, with D unresolved. Germline CDR1 SEHNR, CDR2 FQNEAQ (reference sequence). The CDR3 covers 12 residues. The DNA for the CDR3 is TGTGTCAGCAGTCTTCTAGAATATGGATACACCTTC. This translates into CVSSLLEYGYTF.

The genes are TRBV15 and TRBJ2-1; 10 bases fit TRBD2. Trimming cost V 3 bases and J 6 bases; bases outside gene matches: 5. The CDR3 totals 15 residues. Germline V gene lookup returns CDR1 LNHNV and CDR2 YYDKDF (reference sequence). In nucleotides, the CDR3 is TGTGCCACCAGCAGGGGGCTAGCGGGAGTCAATGAGCAGTTCTTC. It yields the protein CATSRGLAGVNEQFF.

This clonotype was counted only a few times. This rearrangement joins TRBV5-4 to TRBJ2-1; 13 bases align to TRBD2. CDR3 length: 18 residues. After removal of 2 bases from V and 3 bases from J, the junction contained 8 bases not matched to a gene. Germline values: CDR1 SGHNT, CDR2 YYREEE (reference sequence). CDR3 bases: TGTGCCAGCAGCTTCTCTCTTACTAGCGGGGGGGTCTACAATGAGCAGTTCTTC. It is translated as CASSFSLTSGGVYNEQFF.

The chain employs TRBV2 and TRBJ1-2; a weak D match, TRBD1 (6 bases). The length of the CDR3 is 14 residues. The V end was cut by 6 bases, the J end by 5 bases, with 16 bases between. Germline lookup yields CDR1 SNHLY and CDR2 FYNNEI. For the CDR3, the DNA is TGTGCCAGCAGGGGGACACAGGAGGGGTATGGCTACACCTTC. It specifies CASRGTQEGYGYTF.

About this clonotype itself: One end of the junction varies from germline; a read error may be responsible. The gene calls are TRBV7-7 and TRBJ1-5; 7 nucleotides agree with TRBD1. The V gene's germline CDR1 is SSHAT and CDR2 FNYEAQ (reference sequence). This CDR3 is 14 amino acids long. CDR3 coding DNA: TGTGCTAGCAGCGTTACAGGGGGCAATCAGCCCCAGCATTTT. Translated, it gives CASSVTGGNQPQHF.

This chain joins TRBV19 and TRBJ1-1; 9 nucleotides align to TRBD1. There are 16 residues in the CDR3. CDR1 and CDR2 from the germline V gene are LNHDA and SQIVND (reference sequence). J lost 5 bases, V lost 1 base, and 8 bases had no gene match. CDR3 DNA: TGTGCCAGTAGTATAGGAGGGACAGGGTTGGGGACTGAAGCTTTCTTT. Residues: CASSIGGTGLGTEAFF.

On this clonotype itself: One junction end does not reproduce the germline sequence, and a read error may be involved. This chain uses TRBV6-2 or TRBV6-3 with TRBJ1-1; no reliable D call. This CDR3 contains 14 residues. CDR1 is MNHEY and CDR2 is SVGEGT in the germline V gene. DNA of the CDR3: TGCGCCAGCAGTTCCCCGACACCAAACACTGAAGCTTTCTTT. The encoded protein is CASSSPTPNTEAFF.

This clonotype was seen many times. A much bigger clone sits one base away, suggesting this may be a read error. The chain links TRBV20-1 to TRBJ1-3; no clear D gene. CDR1 DFQATT and CDR2 SNEGSKA come from the germline V gene (reference sequence). This CDR3 is 11 amino acids long. The CDR3 is CSAREENAIYF. CDR3 DNA: TGCAGTGCTAGGGAAGAAAACGCCATATATTTT.

This clonotype showed up many times. The V and J genes are TRBV4-1 and TRBJ2-1; 7 nucleotides align to TRBD1. Germline V gene data show CDR1 as MGHRA and CDR2 as YSYEKL. This CDR3 contains 18 residues. V lost 0 bases to trimming and J lost 0 bases; unmatched junction nucleotides: 8. The CDR3 DNA reads TGCGCCAGCAGCCAAGAACGAGGGACAGCCAGCTCCTACAATGAGCAGTTCTTC. It specifies CASSQERGTASSYNEQFF.

The V and J genes are TRBV20-1 and TRBJ2-7, with 8 bases aligning to TRBD1. J gave up 4 bases and V 0 bases, and 2 bases lay outside the gene matches. The CDR3 has 13 residues. Germline assignment: CDR1 DFQATT and CDR2 SNEGSKA (reference sequence). The CDR3 protein is CSARDRGPYEQYF. CDR3 nucleotides: TGCAGTGCTAGAGACAGGGGGCCATACGAGCAGTACTTC.

The rearrangement links TRBV29-1 to TRBJ1-1; D call uncertain. V was shortened by 3 bases and J by 1 base, with 9 bases between the two germline ends. This CDR3 region has 13 residues. Germline values: CDR1 SQVTM, CDR2 ANQGSEA. The CDR3 here is CSVDTDSNTEAFF. In nucleotides, the CDR3 is TGCAGCGTTGATACAGACTCGAACACTGAAGCTTTCTTT.

Turning to this clonotype: Since a much larger clone is just one base distant, this may be a read error. Because it lacks the conserved phenylalanine or tryptophan at the end, this CDR3 is likely a read error. This rearrangement joins TRBV5-1 to TRBJ1-1; D is undetermined. This CDR3 is 16 amino acids long. Per the germline V gene, CDR1 is SGHRS and CDR2 is YFSETQ. CDR3 in DNA: TGCGTCAGCAGCTTGGTTACGAGTCGGGGGAACACTGAAGCTTTCGTT. Amino acids: CVSSLVTSRGNTEAFV.

The chain couples TRBV15 to TRBJ2-6, with D perhaps TRBD2 (6 bases). Germline loops: CDR1 LNHNV, CDR2 YYDKDF (reference sequence). This CDR3 spans 15 amino acids. V dropped 1 base and J dropped 10 bases, with 14 bases sitting between them. CDR3 in DNA: TGTGCCACCAGCAGAGGCGGTTTGGAGGGAAACGTCCTGACTTTC. It codes for CATSRGGLEGNVLTF.

This clonotype has a count of ten or more. The chain combines TRBV7-2 with TRBJ1-1, with D hard to call. This CDR3 spans 15 amino acids. Germline V gene data show CDR1 as SGHTA and CDR2 as FQGNSA. Trimming removed 5 bases at V and 4 bases at J, with 17 bases between. The CDR3 reads CASSPRTFGVTEAFF. CDR3 DNA sequence: TGTGCCAGCAGCCCGCGGACGTTCGGGGTCACTGAAGCTTTCTTT.

This sequence joins TRBV19 and TRBJ2-5; 11 nucleotides match TRBD2. CDR3 size: 14 residues. Per germline, CDR1 LNHDA and CDR2 SQIVND (reference sequence). Trimming cost V 6 bases and J 4 bases; bases outside gene matches: 4. The CDR3 region is CASRVGLAGETQYF. CDR3 coding DNA: TGTGCCAGTAGGGTCGGACTAGCGGGAGAGACCCAGTACTTC.

This clonotype was recorded at least ten times. The rearrangement joins TRBV5-6 to TRBJ1-5, with TRBD1 identical over 7 bases. The CDR3 loop spans 14 amino acids. The germline gives CDR1 SGHDT, CDR2 YYEEEE. After removal of 2 bases from V and 6 bases from J, the junction contained 5 bases not matched to a gene. The CDR3 DNA is TGTGCCAGCAGCTTCCGGGACAGACTTCAGCCCCAGCATTTT. Its protein product is CASSFRDRLQPQHF.

Many counts were recorded for this clonotype. This sequence joins TRBV7-2 and TRBJ2-2; 13 nucleotides line up with TRBD2. After removal of 5 bases from V and 1 base from J, the junction contained 19 bases not matched to a gene. Germline V CDR1 and CDR2: SGHTA, FQGNSA. CDR3 length: 22 residues. Written as DNA, the CDR3 is TGTGCCAGCAGCCAAGCCTATCCGGCTAGACTAGCGGGGGGTTTGAACACCGGGGAGCTGTTTTTT. Translated, it gives CASSQAYPARLAGGLNTGELFF.